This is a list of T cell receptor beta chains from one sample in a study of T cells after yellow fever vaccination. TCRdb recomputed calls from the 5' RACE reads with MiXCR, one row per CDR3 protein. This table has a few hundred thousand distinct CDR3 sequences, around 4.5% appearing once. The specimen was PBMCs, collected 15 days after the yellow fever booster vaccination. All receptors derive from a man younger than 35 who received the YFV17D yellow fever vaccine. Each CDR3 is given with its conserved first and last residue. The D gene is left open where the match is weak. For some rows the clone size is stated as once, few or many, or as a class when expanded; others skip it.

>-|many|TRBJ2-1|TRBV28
CASSPWASRNEQFF
TGTGCCAGCAGCCCGTGGGCTAGTCGCAATGAGCAGTTCTTC
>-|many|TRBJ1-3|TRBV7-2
CASTSKIGGGEGNTIYF
TGTGCCAGCACCTCAAAGATTGGGGGGGGCGAGGGAAACACCATATATTTT
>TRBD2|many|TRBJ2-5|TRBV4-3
CASSQDSGGAGETQYF
TGCGCCAGCAGCCAAGATAGCGGGGGGGCGGGTGAGACCCAGTACTTC
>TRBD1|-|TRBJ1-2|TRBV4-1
CASSLTQGPLYGYTF
TGCGCCAGCAGCCTTACACAGGGGCCTCTCTATGGCTACACCTTC
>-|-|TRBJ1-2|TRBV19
CASSIDRRGIGYTF
TGTGCCAGTAGTATAGATCGCCGAGGGATTGGCTACACCTTC
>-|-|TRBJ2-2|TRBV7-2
CASSSPGQSNGVGELFF
TGTGCCAGCAGCTCCCCGGGTCAGTCCAACGGCGTCGGGGAGCTGTTTTTT
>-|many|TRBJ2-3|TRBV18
CASSPPGRTTDTQYF
TGTGCCAGCTCACCACCCGGGCGGACCACAGATACGCAGTATTTT
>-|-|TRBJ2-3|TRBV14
CASSQGVGIDTQYF
TGTGCCAGCAGCCAAGGTGTGGGGATAGATACGCAGTATTTT
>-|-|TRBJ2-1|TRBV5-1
CASSQPPSREQFF
TGCGCCAGCAGCCAGCCCCCTAGCCGGGAGCAGTTCTTC
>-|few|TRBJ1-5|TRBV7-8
CASSSPPVQGGTDQPQHF
TGTGCCAGCAGCTCCCCTCCAGTACAGGGAGGAACTGATCAGCCCCAGCATTTT
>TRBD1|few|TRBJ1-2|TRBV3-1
CASSQERQGFHGYTF
TGTGCCAGCAGCCAAGAGCGACAGGGGTTTCATGGCTACACCTTC
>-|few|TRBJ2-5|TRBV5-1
CASTPDSYQETQYF
TGCGCCAGCACCCCGGACAGTTACCAAGAGACCCAGTACTTC
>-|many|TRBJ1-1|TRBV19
CASEDRLLNTEAFF
TGTGCCAGTGAGGACCGTCTCCTGAACACTGAAGCTTTCTTT
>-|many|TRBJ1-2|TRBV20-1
CSARDAPNYGYTF
TGCAGTGCTAGAGACGCCCCAAACTATGGCTACACCTTC
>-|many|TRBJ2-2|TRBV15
CATSIRGETGELFF
TGTGCCACCAGCATTAGGGGGGAGACCGGGGAGCTGTTTTTT
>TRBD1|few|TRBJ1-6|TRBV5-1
CASSLQGAGSPLHF
TGCGCCAGCAGCTTGCAGGGGGCTGGATCACCCCTCCACTTT
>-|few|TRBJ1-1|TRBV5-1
CASSFRGMDTEAFF
TGCGCCAGCAGCTTCCGGGGTATGGACACTGAAGCTTTCTTT
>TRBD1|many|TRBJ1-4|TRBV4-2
CASIPTGALNEKLFF
TGTGCCAGCATCCCGACAGGGGCTCTAAATGAAAAACTGTTTTTT
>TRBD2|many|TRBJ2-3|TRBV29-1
CSVEGGDTQYF
TGCAGCGTTGAGGGGGGGGATACGCAGTATTTT
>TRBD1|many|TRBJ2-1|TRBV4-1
CASSQMGQGYNEQFF
TGCGCCAGCAGCCAGATGGGACAGGGTTACAATGAGCAGTTCTTC
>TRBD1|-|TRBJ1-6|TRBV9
CASSVAWTGTSPLHF
TGTGCCAGCAGCGTAGCGTGGACAGGGACCTCACCCCTCCACTTT
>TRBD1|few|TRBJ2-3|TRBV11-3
CASSLRTGGITDTQYF
TGTGCCAGCAGCTTAAGGACAGGGGGCATCACAGATACGCAGTATTTT